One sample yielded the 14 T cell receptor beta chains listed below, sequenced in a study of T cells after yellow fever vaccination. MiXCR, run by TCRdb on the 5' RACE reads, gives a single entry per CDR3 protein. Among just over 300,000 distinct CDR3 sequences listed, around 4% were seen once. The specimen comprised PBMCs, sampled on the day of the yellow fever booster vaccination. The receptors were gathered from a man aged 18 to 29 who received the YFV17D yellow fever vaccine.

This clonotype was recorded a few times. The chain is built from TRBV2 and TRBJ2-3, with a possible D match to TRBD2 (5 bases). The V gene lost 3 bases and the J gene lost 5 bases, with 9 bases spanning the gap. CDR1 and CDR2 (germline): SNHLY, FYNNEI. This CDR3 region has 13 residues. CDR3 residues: CASSEERGDTQYF. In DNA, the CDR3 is TGTGCCAGCAGTGAGGAACGGGGAGATACGCAGTATTTT.

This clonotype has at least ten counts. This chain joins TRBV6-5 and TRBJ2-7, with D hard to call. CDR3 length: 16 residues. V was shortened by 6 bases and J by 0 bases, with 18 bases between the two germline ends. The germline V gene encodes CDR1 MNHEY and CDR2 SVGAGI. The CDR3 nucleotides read TGTGCCAGCAGCCCACTGGGCCGGGTAGGCTCCTACGAGCAGTACTTC. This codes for CASSPLGRVGSYEQYF.

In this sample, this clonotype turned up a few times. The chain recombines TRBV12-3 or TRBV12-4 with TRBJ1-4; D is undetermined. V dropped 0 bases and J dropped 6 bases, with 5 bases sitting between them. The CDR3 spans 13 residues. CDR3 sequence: CASSLAEDEKLFF. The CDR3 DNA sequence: TGTGCCAGCAGTTTAGCGGAGGATGAAAAACTGTTTTTT.

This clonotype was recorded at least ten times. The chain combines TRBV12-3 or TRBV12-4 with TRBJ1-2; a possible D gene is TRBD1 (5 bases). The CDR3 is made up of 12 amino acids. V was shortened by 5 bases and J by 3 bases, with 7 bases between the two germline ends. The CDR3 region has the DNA TGTGCCAGCAGTCAGGGTTACTATGGCTACACCTTC. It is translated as CASSQGYYGYTF.

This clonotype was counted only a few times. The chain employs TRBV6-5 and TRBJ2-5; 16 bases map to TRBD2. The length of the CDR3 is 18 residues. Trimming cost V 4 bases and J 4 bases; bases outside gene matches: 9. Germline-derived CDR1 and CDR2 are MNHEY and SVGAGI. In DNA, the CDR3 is TGTGCCAGCAGTTGGGGAGGGACTAGCGGGGGGGCAACAGAGACCCAGTACTTC. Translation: CASSWGGTSGGATETQYF.

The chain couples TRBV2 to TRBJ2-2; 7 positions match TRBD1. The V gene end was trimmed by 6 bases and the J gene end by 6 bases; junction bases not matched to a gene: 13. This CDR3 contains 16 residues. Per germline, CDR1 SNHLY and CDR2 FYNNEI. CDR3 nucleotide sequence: TGTGCCAGCAGCTGGGACAGTGCGAAATGGGCCGGGGAGCTGTTTTTT. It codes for CASSWDSAKWAGELFF.

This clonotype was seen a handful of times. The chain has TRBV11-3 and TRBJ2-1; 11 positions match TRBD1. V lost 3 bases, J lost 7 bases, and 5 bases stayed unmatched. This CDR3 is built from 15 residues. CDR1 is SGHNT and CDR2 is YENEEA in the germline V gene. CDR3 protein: CASSLDRGLGNEQFF. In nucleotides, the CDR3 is TGTGCCAGCAGCTTGGACAGGGGGCTAGGAAATGAGCAGTTCTTC.

This CDR3 is CASSQVVTEYEQYF. For the CDR3, the DNA is TGTGCCAGCAGCCAAGTCGTGACAGAATACGAGCAGTACTTC. The chain is built from TRBV14 and TRBJ2-7; TRBD1 is a possible D gene (5 bases). V was trimmed by 1 base and J by 4 bases, leaving 11 bases between them. This CDR3 has 14 amino acids. Germline assignment: CDR1 SGHDN and CDR2 FVKESK. Complete variable domain (other parts from reference TRBV14 and TRBJ2-7): EAGVTQFPSHSVIEKGQTVTLRCDPISGHDNLYWYRRVMGKEIKFLLHFVKESKQDESGMPNNRFLAERTGGTYSTLKVQPAELEDSGVYFCASSQVVTEYEQYFGPGTRLTVT.

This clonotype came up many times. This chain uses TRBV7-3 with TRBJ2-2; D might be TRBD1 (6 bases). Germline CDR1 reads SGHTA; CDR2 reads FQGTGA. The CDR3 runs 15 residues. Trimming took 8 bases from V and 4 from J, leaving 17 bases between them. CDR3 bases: TGTGCCAGCGCGCCAGGGGTGGTCGGCACCGGGGAGCTGTTTTTT. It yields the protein CASAPGVVGTGELFF.

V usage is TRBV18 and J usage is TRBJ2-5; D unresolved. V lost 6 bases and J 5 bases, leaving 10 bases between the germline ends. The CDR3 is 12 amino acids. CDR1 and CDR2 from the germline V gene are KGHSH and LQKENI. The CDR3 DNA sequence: TGTGCCAGCTCGGATTTTGTGGAGACCCAGTACTTC. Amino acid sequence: CASSDFVETQYF.

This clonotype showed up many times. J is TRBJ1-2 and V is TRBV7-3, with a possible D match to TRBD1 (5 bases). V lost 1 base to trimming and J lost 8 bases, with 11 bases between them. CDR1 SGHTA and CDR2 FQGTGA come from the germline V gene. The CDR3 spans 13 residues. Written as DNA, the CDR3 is TGTGCCAGCAGCTTAATAGGGGAAGGGGGCTACACCTTC. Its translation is CASSLIGEGGYTF.

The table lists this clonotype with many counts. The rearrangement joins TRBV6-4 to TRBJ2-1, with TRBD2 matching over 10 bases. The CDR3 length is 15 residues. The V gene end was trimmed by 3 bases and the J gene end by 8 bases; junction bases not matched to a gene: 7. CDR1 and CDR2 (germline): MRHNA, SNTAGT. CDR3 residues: CASSESGGARDEQFF. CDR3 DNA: TGTGCCAGCAGTGAGAGCGGGGGGGCCCGCGATGAGCAGTTCTTC.

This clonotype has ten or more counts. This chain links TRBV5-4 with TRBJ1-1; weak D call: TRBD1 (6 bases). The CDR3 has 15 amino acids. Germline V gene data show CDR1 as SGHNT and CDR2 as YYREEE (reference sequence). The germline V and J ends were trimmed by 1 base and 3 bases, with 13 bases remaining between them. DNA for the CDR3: TGTGCCAGCAGCTTGTTCAGGGGCAGGGACACTGAAGCTTTCTTT. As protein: CASSLFRGRDTEAFF.

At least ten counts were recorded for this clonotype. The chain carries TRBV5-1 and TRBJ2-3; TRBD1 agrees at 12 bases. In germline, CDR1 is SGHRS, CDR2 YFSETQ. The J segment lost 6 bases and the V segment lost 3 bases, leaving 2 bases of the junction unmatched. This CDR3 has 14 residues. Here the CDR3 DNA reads TGCGCCAGCAGCTGGGACAGGGGGCTTGATACGCAGTATTTT. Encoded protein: CASSWDRGLDTQYF. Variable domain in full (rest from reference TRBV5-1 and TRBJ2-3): KAGVTQTPRYLIKTRGQQVTLSCSPISGHRSVSWYQQTPGQGLQFLFEYFSETQRNKGNFPGRFSGRQFSNSRSEMNVSTLELGDSALYLCASSWDRGLDTQYFGPGTRLTVL.